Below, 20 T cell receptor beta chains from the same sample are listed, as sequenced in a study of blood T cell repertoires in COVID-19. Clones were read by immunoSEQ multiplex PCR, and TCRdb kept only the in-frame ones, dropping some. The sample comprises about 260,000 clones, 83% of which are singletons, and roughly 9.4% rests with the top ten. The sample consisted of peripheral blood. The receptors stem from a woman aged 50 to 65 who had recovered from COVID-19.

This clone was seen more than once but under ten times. CDR3 DNA: TGTGCCAGCAGCTTACGGGGCCTAGCGGGAGAGACCCAGTACTTC. Its protein is CASSLRGLAGETQYF. This chain connects TRBV11-1 to TRBJ2-5, with 8 positions matching TRBD2. The CDR3 sequence is 15 residues long. Germline-derived CDR1 and CDR2 are SGHAT and FQDESV (reference sequence). V dropped 2 bases and J dropped 4; count of bases not matched to a gene: 6.

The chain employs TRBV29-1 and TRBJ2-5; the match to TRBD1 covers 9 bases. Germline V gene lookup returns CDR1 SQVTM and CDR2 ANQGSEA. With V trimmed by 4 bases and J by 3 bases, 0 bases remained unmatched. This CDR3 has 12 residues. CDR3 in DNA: TGCAGCGTTGGGGACAGGGAAGAGACCCAGTACTTC. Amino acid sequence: CSVGDREETQYF.

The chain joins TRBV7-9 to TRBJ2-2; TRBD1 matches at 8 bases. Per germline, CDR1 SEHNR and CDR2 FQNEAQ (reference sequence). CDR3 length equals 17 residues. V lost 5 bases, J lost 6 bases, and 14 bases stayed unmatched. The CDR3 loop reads CASSITWTGPRSGELFF. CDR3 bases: TGTGCCAGCAGCATCACCTGGACAGGGCCTCGGTCCGGGGAGCTGTTTTTT.

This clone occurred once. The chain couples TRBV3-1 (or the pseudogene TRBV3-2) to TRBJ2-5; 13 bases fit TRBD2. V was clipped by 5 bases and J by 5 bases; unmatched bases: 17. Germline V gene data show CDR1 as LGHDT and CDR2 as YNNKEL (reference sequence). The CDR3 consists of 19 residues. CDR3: CASSTKSLLAGGPLETQYF. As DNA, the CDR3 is TGTGCCAGCAGCACCAAGTCTCTACTAGCGGGGGGGCCGTTGGAGACCCAGTACTTC.

The CDR3 nucleotides are TGTGCCAGCAGCGTAGTGGCGGATAATTCACCCCTCCACTTT. Translated, it gives CASSVVADNSPLHF. This chain links TRBV9 with TRBJ1-6; D is unclear. The germline V gene encodes CDR1 SGDLS and CDR2 YYNGEE. CDR3 size: 14 residues. Trimming shortened V by 0 bases and J by 5 bases, and 6 bases separated the two germline ends. The variable domain in full, completed from reference TRBV9 and TRBJ1-6, reads DSGVTQTPKHLITATGQRVTLRCSPRSGDLSVYWYQQSLDQGLQFLIQYYNGEERAKGNILERFSAQQFPDLHSELNLSSLELGDSALYFCASSVVADNSPLHFGNGTRLTVT.

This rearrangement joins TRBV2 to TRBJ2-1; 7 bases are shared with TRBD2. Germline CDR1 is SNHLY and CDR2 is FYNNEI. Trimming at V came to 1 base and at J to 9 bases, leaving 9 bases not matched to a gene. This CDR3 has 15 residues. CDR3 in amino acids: CASSEGLAEIIEQFF. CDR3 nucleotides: TGTGCCAGCAGTGAAGGGCTAGCGGAAATTATTGAGCAGTTCTTC.

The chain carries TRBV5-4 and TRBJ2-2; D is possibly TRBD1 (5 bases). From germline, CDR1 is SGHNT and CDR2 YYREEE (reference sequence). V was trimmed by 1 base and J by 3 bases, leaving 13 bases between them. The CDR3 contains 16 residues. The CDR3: CASSLNRGADTGELFF. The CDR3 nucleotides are TGTGCCAGCAGCTTGAATCGTGGGGCGGACACCGGGGAGCTGTTTTTT. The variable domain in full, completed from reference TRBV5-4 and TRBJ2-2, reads ETGVTQSPTHLIKTRGQQVTLRCSSQSGHNTVSWYQQALGQGPQFIFQYYREEENGRGNFPPRFSGLQFPNYSSELNVNALELDDSALYLCASSLNRGADTGELFFGEGSRLTVL.

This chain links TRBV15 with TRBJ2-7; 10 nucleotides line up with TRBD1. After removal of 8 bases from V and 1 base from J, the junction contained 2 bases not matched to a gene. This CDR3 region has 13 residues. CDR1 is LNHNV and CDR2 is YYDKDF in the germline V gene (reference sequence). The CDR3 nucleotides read TGTGCCACCGGGGGACAGGGGTCCTACGAGCAGTACTTC. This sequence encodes CATGGQGSYEQYF.

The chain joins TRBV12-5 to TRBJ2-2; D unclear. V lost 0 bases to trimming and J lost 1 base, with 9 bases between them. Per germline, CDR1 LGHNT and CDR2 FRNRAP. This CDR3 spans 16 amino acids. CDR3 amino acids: CASGLVWHRNTGELFF. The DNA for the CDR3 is TGTGCTAGTGGTTTGGTATGGCACAGGAACACCGGGGAGCTGTTTTTT.

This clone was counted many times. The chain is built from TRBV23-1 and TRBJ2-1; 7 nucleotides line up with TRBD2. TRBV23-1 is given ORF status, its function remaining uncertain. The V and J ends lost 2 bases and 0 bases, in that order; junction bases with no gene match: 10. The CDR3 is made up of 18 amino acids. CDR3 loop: CASSQDPLAEYSYNEQFF. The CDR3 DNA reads TGCGCCAGCAGTCAAGACCCGCTAGCGGAATACTCCTACAATGAGCAGTTCTTC.

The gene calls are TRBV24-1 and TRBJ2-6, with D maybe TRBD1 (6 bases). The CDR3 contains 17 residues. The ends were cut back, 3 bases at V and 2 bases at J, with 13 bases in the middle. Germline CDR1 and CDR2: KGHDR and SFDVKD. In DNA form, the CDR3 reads TGTGCCACCAGTGATGTGAACAGGGACGCTGGGGCCAACGTCCTGACTTTC. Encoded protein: CATSDVNRDAGANVLTF.

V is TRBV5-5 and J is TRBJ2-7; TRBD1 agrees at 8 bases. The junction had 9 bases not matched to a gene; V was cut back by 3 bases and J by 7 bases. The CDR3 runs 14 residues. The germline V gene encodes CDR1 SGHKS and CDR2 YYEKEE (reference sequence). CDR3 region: CASSSDQGAAEQYF. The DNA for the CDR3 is TGTGCCAGCAGCTCCGACCAGGGGGCGGCTGAGCAGTACTTC.

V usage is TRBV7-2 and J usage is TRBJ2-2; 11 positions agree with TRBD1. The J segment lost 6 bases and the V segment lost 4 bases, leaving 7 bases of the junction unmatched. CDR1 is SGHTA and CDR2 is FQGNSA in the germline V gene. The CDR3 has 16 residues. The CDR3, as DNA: TGTGCCAGCAGCTCACCGGGACAGGGGGTATCCGGGGAGCTGTTTTTT. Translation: CASSSPGQGVSGELFF.

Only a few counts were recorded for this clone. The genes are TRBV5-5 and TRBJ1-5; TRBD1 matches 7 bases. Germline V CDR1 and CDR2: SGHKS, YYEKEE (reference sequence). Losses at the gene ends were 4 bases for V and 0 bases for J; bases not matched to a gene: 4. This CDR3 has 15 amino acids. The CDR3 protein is CASSQTGYSNQPQHF. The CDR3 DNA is TGTGCCAGCAGCCAGACAGGGTATAGCAATCAGCCCCAGCATTTT.

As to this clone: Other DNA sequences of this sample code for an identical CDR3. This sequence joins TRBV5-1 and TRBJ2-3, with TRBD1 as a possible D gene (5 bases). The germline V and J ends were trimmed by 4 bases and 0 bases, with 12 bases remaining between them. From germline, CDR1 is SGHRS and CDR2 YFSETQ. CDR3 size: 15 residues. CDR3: CASSPGQSSTDTQYF. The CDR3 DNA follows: TGCGCCAGCAGCCCAGGACAATCTAGCACAGATACGCAGTATTTT.

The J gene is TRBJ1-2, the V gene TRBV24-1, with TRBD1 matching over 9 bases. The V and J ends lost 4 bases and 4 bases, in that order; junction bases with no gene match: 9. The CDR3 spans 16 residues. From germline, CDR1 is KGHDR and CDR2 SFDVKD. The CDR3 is CATSDKLPTGGYGYTF. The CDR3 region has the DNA TGTGCCACCAGTGACAAATTACCGACAGGGGGCTATGGCTACACCTTC.

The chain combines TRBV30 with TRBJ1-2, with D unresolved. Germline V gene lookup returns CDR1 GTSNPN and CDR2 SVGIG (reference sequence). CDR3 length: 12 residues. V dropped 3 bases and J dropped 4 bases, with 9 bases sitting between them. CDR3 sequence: CAWSLTVYGYTF. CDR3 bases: TGTGCCTGGAGCTTAACAGTCTATGGCTACACCTTC.

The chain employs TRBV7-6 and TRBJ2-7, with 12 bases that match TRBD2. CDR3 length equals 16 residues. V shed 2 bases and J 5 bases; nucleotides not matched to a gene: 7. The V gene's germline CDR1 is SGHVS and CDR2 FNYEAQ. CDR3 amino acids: CASSLQGTSGFHEQYF. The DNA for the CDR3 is TGTGCCAGCAGCTTACAGGGGACTAGCGGGTTCCACGAGCAGTACTTC.

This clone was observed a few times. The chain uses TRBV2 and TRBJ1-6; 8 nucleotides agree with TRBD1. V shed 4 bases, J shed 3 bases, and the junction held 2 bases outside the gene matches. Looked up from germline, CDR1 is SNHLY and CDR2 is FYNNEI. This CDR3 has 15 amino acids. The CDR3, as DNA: TGTGCCAGCAGTGCGGACAGGGTCTATAATTCACCCCTCCACTTT. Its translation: CASSADRVYNSPLHF.

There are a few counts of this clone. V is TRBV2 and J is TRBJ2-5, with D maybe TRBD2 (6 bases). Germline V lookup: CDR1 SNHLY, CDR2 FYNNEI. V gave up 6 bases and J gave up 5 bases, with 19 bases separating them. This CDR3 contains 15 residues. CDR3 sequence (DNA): TGTGCCAGCAGCTTGCTGCGGACGAGCGGGGAGACCCAGTACTTC. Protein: CASSLLRTSGETQYF.